The 10 T cell receptor beta chains below come from one sample, sequenced in a study of T cell responses to AZD1222 COVID-19 vaccine. The repertoire was sequenced with immunoSEQ multiplex PCR; TCRdb's copy has only in-frame clones and lacks some. The profile shows around 140,000 clones, roughly 84% of them singletons. The source material was peripheral blood, sampled 28 days after the second AZD1222 dose. These TCRs come from an adult who received the AZD1222 COVID-19 vaccine.

The chain joins TRBV20-1 to TRBJ2-7; D call uncertain. Germline V gene lookup returns CDR1 DFQATT and CDR2 SNEGSKA (reference sequence). This CDR3 has 11 residues. The V end lost 0 bases, the J end lost 12 bases, and 12 bases lay between the germline ends. The CDR3 DNA reads TGCAGTGCTAGAGATGCCGTCGCGTGGTACTTC. Residues: CSARDAVAWYF.

V usage is TRBV6-5 and J usage is TRBJ2-7; no reliable D call. Germline assignment: CDR1 MNHEY and CDR2 SVGAGI. V was cut by 8 bases and J by 4 bases, with 12 bases left in between. The CDR3 covers 12 residues. In DNA, the CDR3 is TGTGCCAGCCTCGGACCCGGGTACGAGCAGTACTTC. It encodes CASLGPGYEQYF.

This clone is a singleton in its sample. Written as DNA, the CDR3 is TGTGCCAGCAGTTACTCGCCTAGCGGGGGTGATACGCAGTATTTT. It codes for CASSYSPSGGDTQYF. The chain couples TRBV6-6 to TRBJ2-3; TRBD2 matches 10 bases. After removal of 0 bases from V and 6 bases from J, the junction contained 3 bases not matched to a gene. Germline V gene sequence: CDR1 MNHNY, CDR2 SVGAGI (reference sequence). The CDR3 runs to 15 residues.

The chain joins TRBV6-5 to TRBJ2-1, with 7 positions matching TRBD1. Germline V lookup: CDR1 MNHEY, CDR2 SVGAGI. CDR3 length equals 15 residues. Losses at the gene ends were 5 bases for V and 2 bases for J; bases not matched to a gene: 6. For the CDR3, the DNA is TGTGCCAGCAGTCCTACAGGGGTTCCCTACAATGAGCAGTTCTTC. It translates to CASSPTGVPYNEQFF.

The rearrangement uses TRBV7-9 and TRBJ2-7; 7 bases match TRBD1. V gave up 5 bases and J gave up 4 bases; unmatched junction bases: 8. Germline CDR1 SEHNR, CDR2 FQNEAQ (reference sequence). This CDR3 contains 14 residues. DNA of the CDR3: TGTGCCAGCAGCCGACAGGGAGACCCATACGAGCAGTACTTC. This sequence encodes CASSRQGDPYEQYF.

CDR3 nucleotides: TGTGCCAGCAGTGAGTCGGGATCCGGAAACACCATATATTTT. This sequence encodes CASSESGSGNTIYF. The chain employs TRBV6-4 and TRBJ1-3, with D unresolved. V lost 3 bases, J lost 4 bases, and 10 bases lay in between. CDR1 is MRHNA and CDR2 is SNTAGT in the germline V gene. The CDR3 spans 14 residues.

This clone has a handful of counts. The CDR3 sequence: CASSSIYEQFF. As DNA, the CDR3 is TGTGCCAGTAGTAGCATCTATGAGCAGTTCTTC. This chain uses TRBV19 with TRBJ2-1; no definite D call. The germline V gene has CDR1 LNHDA and CDR2 SQIVND (reference sequence). V was trimmed by 4 bases and J by 8 bases, leaving 6 bases between them. The CDR3 extends over 11 amino acids.

The chain recombines TRBV2 with TRBJ1-5; D remains ambiguous. CDR3 size: 15 residues. The germline CDR1 and CDR2 sequences are SNHLY and FYNNEI. Trimming removed 3 bases from V and 2 bases from J, with 11 bases in between. The CDR3 DNA reads as TGTGCCAGCAGTGAGATCGAAGGTGGCAATCAGCCCCAGCATTTT. It encodes CASSEIEGGNQPQHF.

This chain links TRBV6-1 with TRBJ1-5, with D hard to call. Germline V gives CDR1 MNHNS, CDR2 SASEGT. V shed 3 bases and J shed 2 bases, with 5 bases lying between them. The CDR3 has 13 residues. The CDR3 loop is CASSDGGNQPQHF. CDR3 nucleotides: TGTGCCAGCAGTGATGGGGGCAATCAGCCCCAGCATTTT.

This clone showed up just a few times. The chain combines TRBV4-1 with TRBJ2-1; TRBD2 aligns across 9 bases. In germline, CDR1 is MGHRA, CDR2 YSYEKL. This CDR3 region has 15 residues. With 4 bases clipped from V and 6 bases from J, the junction kept 7 bases outside the gene matches. CDR3 sequence: CASSPGVAGANEQFF. The DNA for the CDR3 is TGCGCCAGCAGCCCTGGGGTAGCGGGAGCCAATGAGCAGTTCTTC.